This TCR beta chain is from a study of cytomegalovirus exposure and HLA in healthy donors. Points from the study as a whole: Investigators reported around 150 TCR beta chains as tied to cytomegalovirus.

Notes on this clone: Its antigen is not known.

Amplification used 60 Vbeta primers and 13 Jbeta primers. The method was immunoSEQ multiplex PCR; TCRdb's version includes in-frame clones alone and lacks a portion of them. Here the sample spans around 200,000 clones, roughly 80% being singletons. In germline, CDR1 is SGHTA, CDR2 FQGTGA. Trimming took off 2 bases at V and 7 bases at J, with 6 bases between the two ends. The CDR3 covers 13 residues. The rearrangement joins TRBV7-3 to TRBJ1-6, with D unclear. The TCR sequence derives from a man in his forties or fifties in good health and CMV-seronegative. Material: PBMCs. CDR3 in DNA: TGTGCCAGCAGCTTACTTGAGAATTCACCCCTCCACTTT. Translation: CASSLLENSPLHF.